Shown below are 20 T cell receptor beta chains from a single sample sequenced in a study of Graves' ophthalmopathy and Graves' hyperthyroidism. The sequenced template was RNA, covering the TCR beta CDR3 region. HTBI primers primed a first-round RT-PCR, and a second-round multiplex PCR followed. TCRdb itself ran the multiplex PCR reads through MiXCR, one entry per CDR3 protein. The sample lists about 210,000 distinct CDR3 sequences; under 30% were seen once. The sample taken for sequencing was peripheral blood. All receptors derive from a man between 45 and 60 years old with Graves' ophthalmopathy.

This clonotype was seen ten or more times. This chain links TRBV7-3 with TRBJ2-5, with TRBD2 as a possible D gene (9 bases). V was cut by 4 bases and J by 1 base, with 28 bases left in between. This CDR3 has 20 residues. Germline V lookup: CDR1 SGHTA, CDR2 FQGTGA. The CDR3 sequence: CASSSRDRGDGREGQETQYF. In DNA form, the CDR3 reads TGTGCCAGCAGCTCCCGCGACAGGGGCGACGGGCGGGAGGGCCAAGAGACCCAGTACTTC.

This clonotype was detected many times. This chain connects TRBV20-1 to TRBJ2-7; D tentatively fits TRBD1 or TRBD2 (5 bases each). The germline gives CDR1 DFQATT, CDR2 SNEGSKA (reference sequence). The CDR3 is 13 amino acids. V dropped 5 bases and J dropped 4 bases, with 15 bases sitting between them. Here the CDR3 reads CSAVSSGPYEQYF. The CDR3, as DNA: TGCAGTGCTGTGAGCTCGGGACCGTACGAGCAGTACTTC.

The chain has TRBV6-1 and TRBJ2-7; 7 bases agree with TRBD1. CDR1 and CDR2 (germline): MNHNS, SASEGT. V was clipped by 6 bases and J by 3 bases; unmatched bases: 14. The CDR3 has 16 residues. DNA for the CDR3: TGTGCCAGCAGAAAACCACCGGGACAGCGACACTACGAGCAGTACTTC. This encodes CASRKPPGQRHYEQYF.

This clonotype was detected ten times or more. The chain employs TRBV12-3 or TRBV12-4 and TRBJ2-7; 8 nucleotides match TRBD1. Trimming removed 5 bases from V and 4 bases from J; junction bases left unmatched: 10. The CDR3 runs to 15 residues. In DNA form, the CDR3 reads TGTGCCAGCAGTGTGGGACAGGCTATAAGTTACGAGCAGTACTTC. Encoded protein: CASSVGQAISYEQYF.

This clonotype was observed at least ten times. The V gene is TRBV27, the J gene TRBJ1-2; D is undetermined. This CDR3 spans 14 amino acids. The germline gives CDR1 MNHEY, CDR2 SMNVEV (reference sequence). V dropped 5 bases and J dropped 10 bases, with 20 bases sitting between them. Written as DNA, the CDR3 is TGTGCCAGCAGTCCAACTTGGGGATCCGGGGACTACACCTTC. It specifies CASSPTWGSGDYTF.

The V and J genes are TRBV11-2 and TRBJ2-5, with 14 bases aligning to TRBD2. Germline values: CDR1 SGHAT, CDR2 FQNNGV. CDR3 length: 18 residues. The trim removed 4 bases at V and 2 bases at J, leaving 9 bases unmatched. As DNA, the CDR3 is TGTGCCAGCAGCTCCGCATTGGGACTAGCGGGAGATCAAGAGACCCAGTACTTC. Protein sequence: CASSSALGLAGDQETQYF. Combining the CDR3 with reference TRBV11-2 and TRBJ2-5 gives the whole variable domain EAGVAQSPRYKIIEKRQSVAFWCNPISGHATLYWYQQILGQGPKLLIQFQNNGVVDDSQLPKDRFSAERLKGVDSTLKIQPAKLEDSAVYLCASSSALGLAGDQETQYFGPGTRLLVL.

This clonotype was detected many times. The chain is built from TRBV12-5 and TRBJ1-6; D is unresolved. The CDR3 is made up of 14 amino acids. From germline, CDR1 is LGHNT and CDR2 FRNRAP. Trimming pared 1 base from V and 7 bases from J, leaving 8 bases between. The CDR3 DNA reads as TGTGCTAGTGGTTTGGAACCCCCCAATTCACCCCTCCACTTT. Translated: CASGLEPPNSPLHF.

This clonotype was recorded many times. V gene TRBV6-5 combines with J gene TRBJ1-1, with D possibly being TRBD1 (5 bases). This CDR3 is 15 amino acids long. The V end was cut by 5 bases, the J end by 4 bases, with 17 bases between. The V gene's germline CDR1 is MNHEY and CDR2 SVGAGI. The CDR3 sequence is CASSLEPGRGTEAFF. DNA for the CDR3: TGTGCCAGCAGTCTCGAACCGGGACGAGGCACTGAAGCTTTCTTT.

The V and J genes are TRBV5-6 and TRBJ2-7; D not certain. The CDR3 has 16 amino acids. Germline lookup yields CDR1 SGHDT and CDR2 YYEEEE. Trimming took off 0 bases at V and 0 bases at J, with 13 bases between the two ends. The CDR3 nucleotides read TGTGCCAGCAGCTTGGGGGTCCAGCTAAACTCCTACGAGCAGTACTTC. Amino acids: CASSLGVQLNSYEQYF.

The chain couples TRBV6-5 to TRBJ1-1; D remains ambiguous. Germline assignment: CDR1 MNHEY and CDR2 SVGAGI. V lost 2 bases to trimming and J lost 0 bases, with 13 bases between them. This CDR3 comprises 16 residues. CDR3 nucleotide sequence: TGTGCCAGCAGTTACAGCTCGGATACAGTGAACACTGAAGCTTTCTTT. It encodes CASSYSSDTVNTEAFF.

This clonotype came up many times. V is TRBV20-1 and J is TRBJ2-5; D unresolved. V lost 3 bases to trimming and J lost 2 bases, with 7 bases between them. Germline assignment: CDR1 DFQATT and CDR2 SNEGSKA (reference sequence). The CDR3 runs to 12 residues. CDR3 nucleotide sequence: TGCAGTGCTAGTCGGGCTCAAGAGACCCAGTACTTC. This encodes CSASRAQETQYF.

The V and J genes are TRBV28 and TRBJ2-6; a possible D gene is TRBD2 (5 bases). This CDR3 is 17 amino acids long. The germline gives CDR1 MDHEN, CDR2 SYDVKM. The ends were cut back, 2 bases at V and 4 bases at J, with 15 bases in the middle. The CDR3 reads CASSLRPGIAGANVLTF. In DNA form, the CDR3 reads TGTGCCAGCAGTTTACGCCCGGGGATAGCAGGGGCCAACGTCCTGACTTTC. The whole variable domain, remainder taken from reference TRBV28 and TRBJ2-6, is DVKVTQSSRYLVKRTGEKVFLECVQDMDHENMFWYRQDPGLGLRLIYFSYDVKMKEKGDIPEGYSVSREKKERFSLILESASTNQTSMYLCASSLRPGIAGANVLTFGAGSRLTVL.

The V call is TRBV29-1, the J call TRBJ1-3; weak D call: TRBD1 (5 bases). Germline values: CDR1 SQVTM, CDR2 ANQGSEA. The CDR3 is 14 residues long. The V gene lost 3 bases and the J gene lost 5 bases, with 14 bases spanning the gap. The CDR3 bases are TGCAGCGTTGAGGACATAGATTCCAGAAACACCATATATTTT. Amino acids: CSVEDIDSRNTIYF.

This clonotype was found many times. The chain couples TRBV25-1 to TRBJ2-5; TRBD2 might be the D (6 bases). This CDR3 spans 12 amino acids. The ends were cut back, 4 bases at V and 3 bases at J, with 6 bases in the middle. From germline, CDR1 is MGHDK and CDR2 SYGVNS. In DNA form, the CDR3 reads TGTGCCAGCAGTGCGGGAGAAGAGACCCAGTACTTC. This encodes CASSAGEETQYF.

Many counts were recorded for this clonotype. The chain has TRBV12-3 or TRBV12-4 and TRBJ1-1; no firm D call. The CDR3 extends over 13 amino acids. Deletions cut 7 bases from V and 0 bases from J, with 9 bases between. CDR3 DNA sequence: TGTGCCAGCACCATAGACGTGAACACTGAAGCTTTCTTT. Translation: CASTIDVNTEAFF.

This clonotype appeared a few times. The chain has TRBV6-1 and TRBJ2-7, with 11 bases aligning to TRBD1. Germline-derived CDR1 and CDR2 are MNHNS and SASEGT. The CDR3 has 15 residues. Trimming at V came to 7 bases and at J to 6 bases, leaving 11 bases not matched to a gene. CDR3 in DNA: TGTGCCAGCAAACCCGGACAGGGGGCTGGGAGCGAGCAGTACTTC. Translating gives CASKPGQGAGSEQYF.

The rearrangement links TRBV28 to TRBJ1-5, with TRBD1 identical over 7 bases. The CDR3 covers 16 residues. CDR1 MDHEN and CDR2 SYDVKM come from the germline V gene. V shed 8 bases, J shed 3 bases, and the junction held 13 bases outside the gene matches. The CDR3 nucleotides read TGTGCCAGCGATGGACCTCAGGGGGTGGTCAATCAGCCCCAGCATTTT. Encoded protein: CASDGPQGVVNQPQHF.

This clonotype was detected ten times or more. The chain couples TRBV7-2 to TRBJ1-5; D is unclear. The ends were cut back, 2 bases at V and 3 bases at J, with 14 bases in the middle. Germline loops: CDR1 SGHTA, CDR2 FQGNSA. CDR3 size: 16 residues. This chain's CDR3 is CASSLLHRPYNQPQHF. In nucleotides, the CDR3 is TGTGCCAGCAGCTTACTGCACAGACCCTACAATCAGCCCCAGCATTTT.

This clonotype was detected ten times or more. This chain connects TRBV12-3 or TRBV12-4 to TRBJ2-5; 7 nucleotides agree with TRBD2. The CDR3 runs 17 residues. After removal of 5 bases from V and 4 bases from J, the junction contained 16 bases not matched to a gene. The CDR3 loop is CASSDGGWREFRETQYF. The CDR3 DNA is TGTGCCAGCAGTGACGGTGGCTGGCGGGAGTTTCGAGAGACCCAGTACTTC.

This clonotype has a count of ten or more. The chain is built from TRBV6-1 and TRBJ2-2; 10 bases are a match to TRBD2. Germline V gives CDR1 MNHNS, CDR2 SASEGT. The CDR3 totals 15 residues. After removal of 7 bases from V and 5 bases from J, the junction contained 7 bases not matched to a gene. CDR3 DNA: TGTGCCAGCACACCTAGCGGGAGCGGAACCGGGGAGCTGTTTTTT. Translating gives CASTPSGSGTGELFF.